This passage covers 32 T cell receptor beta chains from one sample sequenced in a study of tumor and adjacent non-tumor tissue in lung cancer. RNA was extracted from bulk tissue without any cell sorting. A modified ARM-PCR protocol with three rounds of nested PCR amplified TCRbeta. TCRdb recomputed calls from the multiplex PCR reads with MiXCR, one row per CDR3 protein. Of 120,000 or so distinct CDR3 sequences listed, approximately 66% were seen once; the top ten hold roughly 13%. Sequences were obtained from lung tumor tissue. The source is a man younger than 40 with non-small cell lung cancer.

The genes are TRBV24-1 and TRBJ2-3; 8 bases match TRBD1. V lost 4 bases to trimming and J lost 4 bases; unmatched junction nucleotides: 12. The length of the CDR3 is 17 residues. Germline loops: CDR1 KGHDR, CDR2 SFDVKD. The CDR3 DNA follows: TGTGCCACCAGTGACACCCCAGGGGGCAAAGGACCAGATACGCAGTATTTT. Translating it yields CATSDTPGGKGPDTQYF.

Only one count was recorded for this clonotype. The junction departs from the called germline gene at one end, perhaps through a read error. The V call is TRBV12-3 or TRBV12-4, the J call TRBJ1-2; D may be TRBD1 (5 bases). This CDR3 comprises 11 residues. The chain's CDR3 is CSNSVGTGYTF. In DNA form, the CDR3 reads TGTTCCAACAGTGTAGGGACTGGCTATACCTTC.

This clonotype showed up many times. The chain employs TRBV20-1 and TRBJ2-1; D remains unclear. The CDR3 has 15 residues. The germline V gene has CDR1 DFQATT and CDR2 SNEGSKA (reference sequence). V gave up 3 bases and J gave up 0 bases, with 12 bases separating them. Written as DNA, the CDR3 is TGCAGTGCTAGGACCGGCGATAACTCCTACAATGAGCAGTTCTTC. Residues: CSARTGDNSYNEQFF.

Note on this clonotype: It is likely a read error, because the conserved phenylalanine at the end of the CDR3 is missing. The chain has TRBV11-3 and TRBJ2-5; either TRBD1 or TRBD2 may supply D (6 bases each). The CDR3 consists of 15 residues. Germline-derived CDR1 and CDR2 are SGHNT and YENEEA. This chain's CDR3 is CVSSLGTGGGETQYI. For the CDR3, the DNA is TGTGTCAGCAGCTTAGGCACCGGAGGGGGAGAGACCCAGTACATC.

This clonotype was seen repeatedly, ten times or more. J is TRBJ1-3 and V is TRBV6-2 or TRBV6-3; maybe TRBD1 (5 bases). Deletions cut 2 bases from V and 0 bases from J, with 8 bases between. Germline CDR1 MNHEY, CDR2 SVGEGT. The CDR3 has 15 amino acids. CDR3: CASSYRTGSGNTIYF. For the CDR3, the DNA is TGTGCCAGCAGTTACCGAACAGGCTCTGGAAACACCATATATTTT.

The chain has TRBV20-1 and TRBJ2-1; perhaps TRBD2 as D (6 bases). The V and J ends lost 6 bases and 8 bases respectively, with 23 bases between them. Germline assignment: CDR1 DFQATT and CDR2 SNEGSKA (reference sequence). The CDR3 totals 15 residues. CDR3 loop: CSALAGASVLHEQFF. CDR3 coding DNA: TGCAGTGCCCTGGCTGGGGCTAGCGTTCTCCATGAGCAGTTCTTC.

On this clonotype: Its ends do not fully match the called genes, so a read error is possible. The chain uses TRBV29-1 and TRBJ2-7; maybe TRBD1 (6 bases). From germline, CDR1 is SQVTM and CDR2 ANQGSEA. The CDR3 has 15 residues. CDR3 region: CSAEVWGPSSYEQYF. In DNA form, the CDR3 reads TGCAGCGCTGAAGTGTGGGGGCCGAGCTCCTACGAGCAGTACTTC.

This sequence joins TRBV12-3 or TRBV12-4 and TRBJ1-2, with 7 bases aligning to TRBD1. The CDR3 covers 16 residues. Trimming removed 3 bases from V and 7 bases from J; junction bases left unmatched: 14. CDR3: CASSFLLAGGSSGYTF. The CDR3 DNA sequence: TGTGCCAGCAGTTTCCTTCTGGCAGGGGGAAGCTCTGGCTACACCTTC.

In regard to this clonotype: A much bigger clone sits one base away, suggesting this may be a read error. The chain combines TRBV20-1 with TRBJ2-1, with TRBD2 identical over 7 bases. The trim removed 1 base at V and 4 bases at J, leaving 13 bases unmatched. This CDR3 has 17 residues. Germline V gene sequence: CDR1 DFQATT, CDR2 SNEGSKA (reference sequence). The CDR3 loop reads CSARGLLVGGKYNEQFF. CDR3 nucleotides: TGCAGTGCTAGAGGCTTACTAGTGGGAGGGAAGTACAATGAGCAGTTCTTC.

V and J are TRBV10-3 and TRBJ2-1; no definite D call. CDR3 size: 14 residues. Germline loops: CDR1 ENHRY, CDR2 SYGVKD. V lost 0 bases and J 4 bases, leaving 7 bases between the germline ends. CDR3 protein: CAISESNEYNEQFF. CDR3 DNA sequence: TGTGCCATCAGTGAGTCTAACGAGTACAATGAGCAGTTCTTC.

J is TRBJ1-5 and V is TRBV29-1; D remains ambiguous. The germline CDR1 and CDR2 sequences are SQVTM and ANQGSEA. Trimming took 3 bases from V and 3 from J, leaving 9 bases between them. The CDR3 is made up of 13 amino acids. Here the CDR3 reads CSVEIYNNQPQHF. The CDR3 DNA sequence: TGCAGCGTTGAGATATATAACAATCAGCCCCAGCATTTT.

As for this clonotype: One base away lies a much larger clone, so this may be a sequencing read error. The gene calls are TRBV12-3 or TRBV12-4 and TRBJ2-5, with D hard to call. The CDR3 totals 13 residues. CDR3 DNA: TGTGCCAGCAGTTTAACGTCTCAAGAGACCCTGTACTTC. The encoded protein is CASSLTSQETLYF.

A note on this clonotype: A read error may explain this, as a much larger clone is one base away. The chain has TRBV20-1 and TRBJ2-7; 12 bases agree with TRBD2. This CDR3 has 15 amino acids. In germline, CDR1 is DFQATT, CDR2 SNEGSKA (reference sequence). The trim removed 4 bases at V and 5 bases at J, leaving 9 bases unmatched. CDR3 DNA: TGCAGTGCTACCTTTAGACTAGCGGGAGACAACGAGCAGTACTTC. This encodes CSATFRLAGDNEQYF.

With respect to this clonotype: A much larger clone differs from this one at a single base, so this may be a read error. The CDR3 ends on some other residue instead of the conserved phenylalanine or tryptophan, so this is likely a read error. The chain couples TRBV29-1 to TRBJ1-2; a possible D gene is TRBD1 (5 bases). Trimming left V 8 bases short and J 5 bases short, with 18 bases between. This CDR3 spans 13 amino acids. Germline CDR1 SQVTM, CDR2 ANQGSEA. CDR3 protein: CSHGDANGYGYTS. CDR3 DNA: TGCAGCCACGGGGACGCGAACGGGTATGGCTACACCTCC.

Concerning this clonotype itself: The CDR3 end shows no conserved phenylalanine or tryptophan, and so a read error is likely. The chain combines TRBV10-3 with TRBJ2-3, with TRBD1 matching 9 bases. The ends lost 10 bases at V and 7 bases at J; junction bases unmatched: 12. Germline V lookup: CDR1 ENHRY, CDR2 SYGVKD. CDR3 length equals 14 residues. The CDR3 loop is CATQQGARVNTQYS. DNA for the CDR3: TGTGCCACCCAACAGGGGGCAAGAGTAAATACGCAGTATTCT.

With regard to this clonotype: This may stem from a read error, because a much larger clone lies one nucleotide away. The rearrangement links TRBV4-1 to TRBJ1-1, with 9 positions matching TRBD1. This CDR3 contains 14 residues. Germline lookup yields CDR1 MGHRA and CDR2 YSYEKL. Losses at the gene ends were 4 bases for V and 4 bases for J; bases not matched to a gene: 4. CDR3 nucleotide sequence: TGCGCCAGCAGCCGGACAGGGGATACCACTGAAGCTTTCTTT. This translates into CASSRTGDTTEAFF.

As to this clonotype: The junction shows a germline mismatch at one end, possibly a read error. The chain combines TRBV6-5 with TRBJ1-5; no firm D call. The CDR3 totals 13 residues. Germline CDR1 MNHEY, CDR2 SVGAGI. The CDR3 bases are TGTGCCAGCAGCTACTCGGCCCTCGGGCCCCAGCATTTT. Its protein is CASSYSALGPQHF.

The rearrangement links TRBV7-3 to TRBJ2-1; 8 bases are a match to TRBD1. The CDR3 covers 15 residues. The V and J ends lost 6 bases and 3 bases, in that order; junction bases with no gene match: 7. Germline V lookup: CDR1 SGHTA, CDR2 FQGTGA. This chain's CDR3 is CASSPTGDGYNEQFF. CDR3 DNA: TGTGCCAGCAGTCCGACAGGGGACGGCTACAATGAGCAGTTCTTC.

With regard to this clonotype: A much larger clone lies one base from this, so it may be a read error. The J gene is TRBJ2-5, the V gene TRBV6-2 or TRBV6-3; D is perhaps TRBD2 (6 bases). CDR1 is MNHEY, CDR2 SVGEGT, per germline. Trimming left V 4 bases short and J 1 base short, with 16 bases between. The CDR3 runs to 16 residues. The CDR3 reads CASSSLSGLVQETQYF. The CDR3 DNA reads TGTGCCAGCAGTTCACTGTCGGGACTTGTCCAAGAGACCCAGTACTTC.

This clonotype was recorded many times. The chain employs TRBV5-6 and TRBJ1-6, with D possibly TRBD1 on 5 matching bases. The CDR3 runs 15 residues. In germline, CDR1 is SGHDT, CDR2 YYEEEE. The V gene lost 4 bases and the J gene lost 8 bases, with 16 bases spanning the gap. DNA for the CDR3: TGTGCCAGCAGCCTCTTAGGGGACGACGATTCACCCCTCCACTTT. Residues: CASSLLGDDDSPLHF.

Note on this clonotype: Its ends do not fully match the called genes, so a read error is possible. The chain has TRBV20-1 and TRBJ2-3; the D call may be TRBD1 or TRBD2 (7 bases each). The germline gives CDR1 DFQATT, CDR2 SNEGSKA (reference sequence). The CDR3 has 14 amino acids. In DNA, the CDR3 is TGCAATGCTTTCAGGGGGGGTGCCACAGATACGCAGTATTTT. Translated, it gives CNAFRGGATDTQYF.

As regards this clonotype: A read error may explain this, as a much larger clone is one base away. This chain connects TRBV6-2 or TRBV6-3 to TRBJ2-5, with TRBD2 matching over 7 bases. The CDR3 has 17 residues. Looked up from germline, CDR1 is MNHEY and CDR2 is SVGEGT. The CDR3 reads CASSYSLAEPPQKTQYF. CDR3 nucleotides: TGTGCCAGCAGTTACTCGCTAGCGGAGCCTCCCCAAAAGACCCAGTACTTC.

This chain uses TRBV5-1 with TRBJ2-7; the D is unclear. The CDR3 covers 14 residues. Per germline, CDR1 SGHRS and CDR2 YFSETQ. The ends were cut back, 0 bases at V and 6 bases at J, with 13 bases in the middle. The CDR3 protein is CASSLGPGWGEQYF. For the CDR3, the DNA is TGCGCCAGCAGCTTGGGGCCCGGGTGGGGCGAGCAGTACTTC.

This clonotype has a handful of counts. This CDR3 is CASSQQRTKGEQYF. The CDR3 DNA follows: TGTGCCAGCAGCCAACAAAGAACTAAGGGCGAGCAGTACTTC. This chain joins TRBV7-8 and TRBJ2-7; D call uncertain. The germline V gene has CDR1 SGHVS and CDR2 FQNEAQ. Between the trimmed V and J ends, which lost 5 bases and 6 bases, there was a span of 17 bases. The CDR3 consists of 14 residues.

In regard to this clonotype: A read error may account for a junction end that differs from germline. CDR3 in amino acids: CASSLVVGGYNEQFF. Written as DNA, the CDR3 is TGCGCCAGCAGTTTGGTGGTAGGGGGCTACAATGAGCAGTTCTTC. The chain combines TRBV5-1 with TRBJ2-1, with D perhaps TRBD1 (6 bases). Germline V CDR1 and CDR2: SGHRS, YFSETQ. This CDR3 is 15 amino acids long.

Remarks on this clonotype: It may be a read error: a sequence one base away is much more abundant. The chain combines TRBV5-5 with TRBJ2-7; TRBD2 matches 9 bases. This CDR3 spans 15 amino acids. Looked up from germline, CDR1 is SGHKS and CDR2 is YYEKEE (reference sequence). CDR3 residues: CVSSLDAGGLYEQYF. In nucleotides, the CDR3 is TGTGTCAGCAGCTTGGACGCGGGGGGGCTCTACGAGCAGTACTTC.

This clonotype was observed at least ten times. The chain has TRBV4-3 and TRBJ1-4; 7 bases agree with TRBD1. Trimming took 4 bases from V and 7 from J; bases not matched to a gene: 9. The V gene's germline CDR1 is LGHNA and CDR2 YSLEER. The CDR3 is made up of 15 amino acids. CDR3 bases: TGCGCCAGCAGCCCCGGGGGAGGGGGCGGTGAAAAACTGTTTTTT. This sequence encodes CASSPGGGGGEKLFF.

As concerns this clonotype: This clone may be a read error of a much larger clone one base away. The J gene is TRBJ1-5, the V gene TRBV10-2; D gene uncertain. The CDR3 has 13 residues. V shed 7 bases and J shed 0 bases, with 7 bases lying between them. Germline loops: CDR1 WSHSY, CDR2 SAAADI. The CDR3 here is CASMGYSNQPQHF. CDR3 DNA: TGCGCCAGCATGGGGTATAGCAATCAGCCCCAGCATTTT.

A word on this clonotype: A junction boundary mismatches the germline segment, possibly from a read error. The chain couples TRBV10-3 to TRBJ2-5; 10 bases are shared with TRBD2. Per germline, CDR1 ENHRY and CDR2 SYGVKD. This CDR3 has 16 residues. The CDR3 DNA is TGTGCCATCAGTGGGTCAACTAGCGGGGTTGGAGAGACCCAGTGCTTC. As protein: CAISGSTSGVGETQCF.

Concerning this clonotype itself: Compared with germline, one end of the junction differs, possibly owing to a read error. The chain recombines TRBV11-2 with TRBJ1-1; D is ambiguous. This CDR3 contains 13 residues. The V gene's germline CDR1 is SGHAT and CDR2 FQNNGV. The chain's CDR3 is CASSLAGMTEASF. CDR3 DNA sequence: TGTGCCAGCAGCTTAGCGGGGATGACTGAAGCTTCCTTT.

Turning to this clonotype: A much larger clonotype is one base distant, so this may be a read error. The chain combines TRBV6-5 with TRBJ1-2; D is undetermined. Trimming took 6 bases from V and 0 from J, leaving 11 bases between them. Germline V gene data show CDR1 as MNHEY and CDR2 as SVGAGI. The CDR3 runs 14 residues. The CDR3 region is CASRTKTANYGYTF. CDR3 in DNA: TGTGCCAGCAGGACAAAAACAGCTAACTATGGCTACACCTTC.

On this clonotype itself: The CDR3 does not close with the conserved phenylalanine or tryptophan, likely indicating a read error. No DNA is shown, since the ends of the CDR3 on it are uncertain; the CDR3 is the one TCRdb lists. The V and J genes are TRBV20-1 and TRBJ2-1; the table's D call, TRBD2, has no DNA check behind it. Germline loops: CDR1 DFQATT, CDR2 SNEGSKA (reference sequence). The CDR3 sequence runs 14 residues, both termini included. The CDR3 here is CSGRDFVSYNELFY.